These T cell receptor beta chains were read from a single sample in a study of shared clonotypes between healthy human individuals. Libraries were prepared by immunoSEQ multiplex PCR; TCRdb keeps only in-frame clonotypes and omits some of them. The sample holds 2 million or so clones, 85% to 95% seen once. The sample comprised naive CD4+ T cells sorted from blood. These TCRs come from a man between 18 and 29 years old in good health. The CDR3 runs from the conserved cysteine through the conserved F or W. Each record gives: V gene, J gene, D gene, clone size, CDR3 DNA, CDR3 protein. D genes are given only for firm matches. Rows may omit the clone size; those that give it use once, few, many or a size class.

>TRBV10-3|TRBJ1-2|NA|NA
TGTGCCATCAGTGGGGACGCGGTCTTGGGCTACACCTTC
CAISGDAVLGYTF
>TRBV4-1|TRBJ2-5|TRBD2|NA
TGCGCCAGCAGCCAAGTAAGCGGACTAGCTATAAGGGTGGAGACCCAGTACTTC
CASSQVSGLAIRVETQYF
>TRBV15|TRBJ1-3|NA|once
TGTGCCACCAGCAGAGGGTCAGGAGGAAACACCATATATTTT
CATSRGSGGNTIYF
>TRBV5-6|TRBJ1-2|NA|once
TGTGCCAGCAGCTTGGGAAGGCAGGCGATGAGGAGCTACACCTTC
CASSLGRQAMRSYTF
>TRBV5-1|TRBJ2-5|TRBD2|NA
TGCGCCAGCAGCTTGGCCAAGCTAGCGGGGAGTCAAGAGACCCAGTACTTC
CASSLAKLAGSQETQYF
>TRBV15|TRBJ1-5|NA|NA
TGTGCCACCAGCAGAAGCACCGATAGCAATCAGCCCCAGCATTTT
CATSRSTDSNQPQHF
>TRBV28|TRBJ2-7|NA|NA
TGTGCCAGCAGTTTATCCGGGCCACTTTCCTACGAGCAGTACTTC
CASSLSGPLSYEQYF
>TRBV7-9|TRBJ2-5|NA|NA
TGTGCCAGCAGCTTAGTGGCCTCGGGTTTCGAGACCCAGTACTTC
CASSLVASGFETQYF
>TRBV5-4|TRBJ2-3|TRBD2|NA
TGTGCCAGCAGCTCCTGGCGGGGGGCCGTAGATACGCAGTATTTT
CASSSWRGAVDTQYF
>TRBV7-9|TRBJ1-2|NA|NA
TGTGCCAGCAGCTCCGACGGGTACTATGGCTACACCTTC
CASSSDGYYGYTF
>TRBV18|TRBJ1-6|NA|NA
TGTGCCAGCTCACGAGAACAGGCTGATTCACCCCTCCACTTT
CASSREQADSPLHF
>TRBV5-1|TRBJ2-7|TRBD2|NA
TGCGCCAGCAGCCAAAAGCGGGATTGGTCCTACGAGCAGTACTTC
CASSQKRDWSYEQYF
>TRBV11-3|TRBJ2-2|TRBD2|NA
TGTGCCAGCAGCGAGAGCGGGAGATCCACCGGGGAGCTGTTTTTT
CASSESGRSTGELFF
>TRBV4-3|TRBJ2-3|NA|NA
TGCGCCAGCAGCCAAACTCCGGGAGTTTCAGATACGCAGTATTTT
CASSQTPGVSDTQYF
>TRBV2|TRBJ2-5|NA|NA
TGTGCCAGCAGTGTTAGCGTTGAGACCCAGTACTTC
CASSVSVETQYF
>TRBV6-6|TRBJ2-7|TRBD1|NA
TGTGCCAGCAGTTACGACGGGACAGCGTACGAGCAGTACTTC
CASSYDGTAYEQYF
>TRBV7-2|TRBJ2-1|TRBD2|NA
TGTGCCAGCAGCTTGGGAGGGACTGAGCAGTTCTTC
CASSLGGTEQFF
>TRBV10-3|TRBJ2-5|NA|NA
TGTGCCATCAGTGTGGGACTGCAAGAGACCCAGTACTTC
CAISVGLQETQYF
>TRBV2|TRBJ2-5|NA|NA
TGTGCCAGCAGTGTCCGGGGCGTCGAGACCCAGTACTTC
CASSVRGVETQYF
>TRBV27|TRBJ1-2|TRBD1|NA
TGTGCCAGCAGTACCCGGGACAGGGGGCATTATGGCTACACCTTC
CASSTRDRGHYGYTF
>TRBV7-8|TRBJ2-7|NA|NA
TGTGCCAGCAGCTTAGAGGCCTCAGCCCCCTACGAGCAGTACTTC
CASSLEASAPYEQYF